Here is one TCR beta chain with its context. It lacks a known antigen. One base away there is no much larger clone; base qualities are not given. This sample was included in a study of blood T cell repertoires in COVID-19 (dated by TCRdb to about 2020). The study in broad terms: Collaborator samples came from the United States, Italy and Spain and covered acute and convalescent phases of COVID-19. The material from the prospective study consisted of cDNA or gDNA derived from T cells, B-cell-depleted T cells, or PBMCs. Subjects who had been exposed to COVID-19, were actively infected with it, or had recovered from it provided the deeply sampled blood TCRbeta repertoires that made up the dataset. A freely available public database, intended as a resource for researchers studying the immune response to SARS-CoV-2, is where the repertoires were released. Samples were obtained from the ongoing ImmuneRACE study (first 160 participants) and from some 1,200 subjects provided by 6 global collaborators. A de-identified subject ID, COVID-19 status, age in years and sex were almost always included in the sample metadata. Where HLA class I and class II types were available, the types were taken from metadata supplied by the sample provider, not from assay-based typing.

Whole blood was collected in K2EDTA tubes by collaborating institutions according to the institutions' own protocols. For TCRbeta analysis, collaborators shipped samples as frozen whole blood, isolated PBMCs, or DNA extracted from either of those sample types. The paper as a whole reports these results and caveats: The quantity of clinical and demographic metadata differed by source and by participant and was supplied without curation.

TCRbeta CDR3 regions were amplified from genomic DNA using the immunoSEQ Assay, a bias-controlled multiplex PCR. The paper's data handling went like this. Nucleated cell counts per sample were estimated from amplification of reference gene primers within the assay. To quantify the absolute abundance of each unique TCRbeta CDR3 rearrangement, sequence reads were collapsed and filtered. Productive Simpson clonality was computed per sample as the square root of Simpson's diversity index over productive rearrangements. TCRdb took over this immuneACCESS table, retaining in-frame rearrangements with V and J assigned. Such tables are incomplete; in checked studies, under half of the missing clones stem from an unresolved V gene, and the remainder is unexplained. Clonal size and the V and J genes are those of that table, whereas D and trimming came from the DNA. Here the sample has around 170,000 clones; 70% to 90% occur a single time. Clones ranked in the top ten supply approximately 3% of the sample.

The sample was peripheral blood. The receptor comes from a man aged 55 to 70 with acute or convalescent COVID-19.

The sequence in DNA is TGTGCCAGCTCACTCCGGGACAGCTATGGCTACACCTTC. Translated, it reads CASSLRDSYGYTF. This receptor chain uses TRBV18 and TRBJ1-2; the junction holds 7 bases that match TRBD1. Reading the germline V gene gives CDR1 KGHSH and CDR2 LQKENI. Germline trimming: 4 bases from V, 4 bases from J; junction bases outside gene matches: 3. The CDR3 covers 13 residues, taking in both the cysteine and the phenylalanine. Of the read, only the CDR3 DNA is kept; its 39 bases are in frame from base 1.